These 20 T cell receptor beta chains share one sample of origin, sequenced in a study of blood T cell repertoires in COVID-19. Data came from immunoSEQ multiplex PCR; TCRdb stores just in-frame clones and leaves some out. The table shows 450,000 to 500,000 clones, with about 88% occurring only once. Sequencing used PBMCs or T cells enriched from blood (not recorded which). These receptors were taken from an older woman who had recovered from COVID-19.

The V call is TRBV6-5, the J call TRBJ1-4; D is unresolved. Looked up from germline, CDR1 is MNHEY and CDR2 is SVGAGI. This CDR3 contains 14 residues. Trimming stripped 6 bases from V and 8 bases from J, with 16 bases between. The CDR3 DNA follows: TGTGCCAGCAGGCTAGGCCCCCTAGAAGAAAAACTGTTTTTT. Its translation: CASRLGPLEEKLFF.

This clone appeared a few times. The genes are TRBV3-1 (or the pseudogene TRBV3-2) and TRBJ1-5; D is unclear. CDR1 and CDR2 (germline): LGHDT, YNNKEL (reference sequence). CDR3 length: 13 residues. V lost 1 base and J lost 4, with 5 bases in between. The CDR3 spells CASSQGENQPQHF. The CDR3 DNA reads TGTGCCAGCAGCCAAGGGGAGAATCAGCCCCAGCATTTT.

The table lists this clone with a few counts. The chain employs TRBV2 and TRBJ1-4; the match to TRBD1 covers 7 bases. The length of the CDR3 is 13 residues. V was pared by 7 bases and J by 7 bases, with 6 bases of the junction left unmatched. Germline CDR1 reads SNHLY; CDR2 reads FYNNEI. The CDR3 here is CASTRQGFEKLFF. The CDR3 nucleotides read TGTGCCAGCACGAGACAGGGTTTTGAAAAACTGTTTTTT.

The chain couples TRBV27 to TRBJ2-6; D gene unclear. The CDR3 runs to 17 residues. CDR1 MNHEY and CDR2 SMNVEV come from the germline V gene (reference sequence). With 1 base removed from V and 1 base from J, the gap between germline ends came to 11 bases. For the CDR3, the DNA is TGTGCCAGCAGTTTATGGCCCTTTCAATCTGGGGCCAACGTCCTGACTTTC. Its protein is CASSLWPFQSGANVLTF.

V gene TRBV6-5 combines with J gene TRBJ2-3; D unclear. Per the germline V gene, CDR1 is MNHEY and CDR2 is SVGAGI. CDR3 length equals 12 residues. V shed 4 bases and J shed 3 bases, with 5 bases lying between them. The CDR3 loop is CASSSQTDTQYF. For the CDR3, the DNA is TGTGCCAGCAGTTCTCAGACAGATACGCAGTATTTT.

V and J are TRBV2 and TRBJ2-4; 8 bases line up with TRBD2. The germline V gene encodes CDR1 SNHLY and CDR2 FYNNEI. The CDR3 extends over 15 amino acids. V lost 6 bases and J lost 0; bases outside the gene matches: 4. The CDR3 region has the DNA TGTGCCAGCAGCCCGGGGGGGGTAGCCAAAAACATTCAGTACTTC. Translating gives CASSPGGVAKNIQYF.

V gene TRBV18 combines with J gene TRBJ1-5; D ambiguous. The germline gives CDR1 KGHSH, CDR2 LQKENI. Trimming shortened V by 3 bases and J by 5 bases, and 8 bases separated the two germline ends. This CDR3 is built from 13 residues. CDR3 DNA sequence: TGTGCCAGCTCACCGCGAGAGGATCAGCCCCAGCATTTT. Translating gives CASSPREDQPQHF.

This sequence joins TRBV5-4 and TRBJ2-1; D perhaps matches TRBD2 (7 bases). Germline CDR1 and CDR2: SGHNT and YYREEE (reference sequence). The CDR3 runs to 15 residues. V was cut by 2 bases and J by 2 bases, with 11 bases left in between. Written as DNA, the CDR3 is TGTGCCAGCAGCTTTGGGGGGGGCGCCTACAATGAGCAGTTCTTC. It specifies CASSFGGGAYNEQFF.

This chain links TRBV5-1 with TRBJ2-6, with TRBD1 identical over 10 bases. With V trimmed by 2 bases and J by 0 bases, 5 bases remained unmatched. CDR1 is SGHRS and CDR2 is YFSETQ in the germline V gene. This CDR3 has 18 residues. The CDR3 nucleotides read TGCGCCAGCAGCTTTCCTGGACAGGGGGTCTCTGGGGCCAACGTCCTGACTTTC. Amino acid sequence: CASSFPGQGVSGANVLTF.

The rearrangement links TRBV21-1 to TRBJ2-7; the table gives TRBD2 as D, unverified against the DNA. TRBV21-1 is reported as a pseudogene. The CDR3 extends over 16 amino acids. CDR3: CASSKGRVLVRDEQYV. CDR3 DNA sequence: TGTGCCAGCAGCAAAGGGCGGGTTTTAGTTCGAGACGAGCAGTACGTC.

The V gene is TRBV7-9, the J gene TRBJ1-2, with 10 bases fitting TRBD1. There are 15 residues in the CDR3. V shed 6 bases, J shed 5 bases, and the junction held 9 bases outside the gene matches. Looked up from germline, CDR1 is SEHNR and CDR2 is FQNEAQ (reference sequence). In DNA form, the CDR3 reads TGTGCCAGCAGTTCCGGGACAGGGGCTGCTTATGGCTACACCTTC. Translating it yields CASSSGTGAAYGYTF. Together with reference TRBV7-9 and TRBJ1-2, the CDR3 gives the full variable domain: DTGVSQNPRHKITKRGQNVTFRCDPISEHNRLYWYRQTLGQGPEFLTYFQNEAQLEKSRLLSDRFSAERPKGSFSTLEIQRTEQGDSAMYLCASSSGTGAAYGYTFGSGTRLTVV.

This chain uses TRBV7-7 with TRBJ2-7; tentatively, D is TRBD1 (6 bases). From germline, CDR1 is SSHAT and CDR2 FNYEAQ (reference sequence). The CDR3 contains 17 residues. Trimming shortened V by 3 bases and J by 4 bases, and 22 bases separated the two germline ends. The CDR3 sequence: CASSFPLPGDRRYEQYV. Here the CDR3 DNA reads TGTGCCAGCAGCTTTCCGTTACCCGGAGACAGGCGATACGAGCAGTACGTC.

The chain employs TRBV24-1 and TRBJ1-2; D remains ambiguous. The V and J ends lost 5 bases and 2 bases respectively, with 11 bases between them. Germline-derived CDR1 and CDR2 are KGHDR and SFDVKD. The CDR3 has 14 amino acids. The CDR3, as DNA: TGTGCCACCAGTGCGGAGGGCATAAACTATGGCTACACCTTC. This translates into CATSAEGINYGYTF.

This clone was observed a single time. V is TRBV9 and J is TRBJ2-3; TRBD1 matches at 9 bases. Trimming removed 4 bases from V and 4 bases from J; junction bases left unmatched: 10. Per germline, CDR1 SGDLS and CDR2 YYNGEE. The CDR3 is 16 residues long. CDR3 coding DNA: TGTGCCAGCAGCCCTCCGACAGGGGGAGTGTCAGATACGCAGTATTTT. Residues: CASSPPTGGVSDTQYF.

This rearrangement joins TRBV28 to TRBJ1-1, with D unresolved. The CDR3 covers 14 residues. CDR1 is MDHEN, CDR2 SYDVKM, per germline. V lost 6 bases, J lost 2 bases, and 13 bases lay in between. The CDR3 DNA follows: TGTGCCAGCAGCTTCGGACTGTATAACACTGAAGCTTTCTTT. Encoded protein: CASSFGLYNTEAFF.

The V gene is TRBV24-1, the J gene TRBJ2-3, with 7 bases matching TRBD1. The CDR3 has 16 amino acids. CDR1 and CDR2 (germline): KGHDR, SFDVKD. V gave up 0 bases and J gave up 3 bases; unmatched junction bases: 5. This CDR3 is CATSDLPRQGTDTQYF. The CDR3 DNA is TGTGCCACCAGTGATTTGCCCAGACAGGGAACAGATACGCAGTATTTT.

V usage is TRBV7-2 and J usage is TRBJ2-3, with a tentative D call TRBD2 (7 bases). The V gene lost 5 bases and the J gene lost 6 bases, with 24 bases spanning the gap. Germline V lookup: CDR1 SGHTA, CDR2 FQGNSA. The CDR3 runs to 17 residues. CDR3 nucleotides: TGTGCCAGCAGCCCCCACAGTAGGGGGGGGCCGGGTGATACGCAGTATTTT. Amino acids: CASSPHSRGGPGDTQYF.

The chain has TRBV4-1 and TRBJ1-2; 10 bases are shared with TRBD1. The germline V gene has CDR1 MGHRA and CDR2 YSYEKL. This CDR3 comprises 15 residues. With 5 bases clipped from V and 6 bases from J, the junction kept 9 bases outside the gene matches. CDR3 DNA sequence: TGCGCCAGCAGCACCCTGGGACAGGGGTTGCATGGCTACACCTTC. It specifies CASSTLGQGLHGYTF.

This clone occurred once. The chain links TRBV19 to TRBJ2-2; D might be TRBD2 (5 bases). V lost 9 bases and J 5 bases, leaving 19 bases between the germline ends. Germline lookup yields CDR1 LNHDA and CDR2 SQIVND (reference sequence). The CDR3 covers 15 residues. This CDR3 reads CASLRAGDYTGELFF. CDR3 nucleotides: TGTGCCAGCCTAAGGGCGGGTGACTATACCGGGGAGCTGTTTTTT.

The sample holds one count of this clone. The chain couples TRBV6-1 to TRBJ1-6, with TRBD1 as a possible D gene (5 bases). V was pared by 3 bases and J by 6 bases, with 12 bases between. This CDR3 region has 15 residues. CDR1 MNHNS and CDR2 SASEGT come from the germline V gene. The CDR3 nucleotides are TGTGCCAGCAGTGAGGTCGGACACAGTAATTCACCCCTCCACTTT. Amino acids: CASSEVGHSNSPLHF.